This T cell receptor beta chain was sequenced in a study of shared clonotypes between healthy human individuals (TCRdb year 2020). Concerning the study at large: A few men and two women, aged 18 to 49 years, made up the cohort. For each donor, CD4 naive and CD4 memory were each run on three plates, CD8 naive on two plates, and CD8 memory on one plate. To estimate repertoire size and how much clonotype sharing occurs between individuals, the study deeply sequenced the blood TCR repertoires of five healthy adults. Different laboratories and diverse techniques were used to prepare libraries and sequence TCR repertoires, to increase sequencing depth and limit assay-specific biases. Leukapheresis yielded between about 0.85 and 10 billion PBMCs per donor. Study-level results and caveats: Sharing across a few donors was observed for about 5% of naive CD4, 3.5% of naive CD8, roughly 2.3% of memory CD4, and around 0.42% of memory CD8 clonotypes. Because the study included a small number of donors, the genetic and exposure-history diversity represented was limited. Based on pairwise subsampling, the degree of clonotype sharing among donors was expected to be affected by sequencing depth. Higher generation probabilities were observed for clonotypes shared by all four sorted-subset donors than for non-shared clonotypes. Naive subsets generally had larger estimated clonotype richness than memory subsets. Sampling was limited to blood, and TCR repertoires in tissue likely differ from TCR repertoires in blood. Even with the large sequencing depth, rarefaction of the sorted-subset datasets indicated that sequencing was incomplete.

TCR CDR3 regions were amplified from genomic DNA by multiplex PCR using the deep immunoSEQ assay. Extracted genomic DNA from each cell subset was distributed evenly across all wells of several immunoSEQ 96-well plates, and each plate was treated as a replicate. Each replicate PCR for sorted subsets received about 210 ng genomic DNA, equal to roughly 30,000 T cell genomes. Purified libraries were quantified with a Qubit 3.0 fluorometer, sized on a Bioanalyzer 2100, and re-quantified with the KAPA Library Quantification kit. Every immunoSEQ 96-well plate was sequenced on a separate single-read 150-cycle Illumina NextSeq 550 flow cell. Per the source publication's procedure: Because the immunoSEQ output held only junctional sequences and lacked quality scores, the filtering could not match the filtering applied to full-length reads. To assign V/J genes and CDR3, sequences were annotated using PyIR, a Python wrapper for IgBLAST v1.9, with IMGT germline references. Any read was removed if the V/J assignment was weak (E-value above 1e-6), the CDR3 was missing, or the read contained stop codons, out-of-frame junctions, or ambiguous translated residues. A V3J clonotype was defined by an identical inferred V gene, J gene, and CDR3 amino acid sequence. Percentage overlap between repertoires was calculated by dividing the number of shared unique clonotypes by the size of the smaller repertoire. Richness of each repertoire was evaluated using RTK rarefaction, the Chao1 estimator, and Recon v2.1 estimates of unobserved clonotypes. For all TCRbeta clonotypes obtained by the gDNA method from several donors, generation probabilities were computed with OLGA. Not all clones reach the TCRdb copy of this immuneACCESS table, which keeps in-frame sequences only. Checked studies attribute under half of the gap to unresolved V genes and leave the rest unexplained. D and trimming come from the DNA, and the V and J calls and clone size come from that table. The sample yields roughly 2,300,000 clones; about nine tenths were counted once. The biggest ten clones account for around 0.38% of the sample.

With regard to this clone: The target of this receptor is not known. No qualities accompany the bases; no much larger clone lies one base away.

The donors were healthy, HIV-negative adults who had no recently reported acute infections or vaccinations. Every donor was a Caucasian adult residing in Nashville, Tennessee, USA. Magnetic negative selection was used to enrich CD4+ T cells, after which naive cells were positively selected on CD45RA and the negative fraction became the memory subset. After blood collection by leukapheresis, PBMCs were isolated using Ficoll-Histopaque density gradient centrifugation and then cryopreserved in the vapor phase of liquid nitrogen. Purity and quantity of every magnetically sorted T cell population were checked by analytical flow cytometry. Genomic DNA was isolated from every sorted fraction and measured by UV absorbance on a Nanodrop 2000c. This TCR was recovered from a man younger than 35 in good health. Some clones in this sample may be carry-over from other donors' samples. Sequencing input: naive CD4+ T cells from PBMCs. Taken with the paper, the label for cell subset or site translates to: CD45RA+ positively selected.

The CDR3 protein is CAWSVWGSGGYTF. DNA sequence: TGTGCCTGGAGTGTTTGGGGTAGTGGTGGCTACACCTTC. Recombination linked TRBV30 to TRBJ1-2, with the D gene not clear enough to name. The germline V gene (reference sequence) sets CDR1 to GTSNPN and CDR2 to SVGIG. There are 13 amino acids in the CDR3, from cysteine to phenylalanine inclusive. Left in the record is the CDR3 DNA by itself, 39 bases read in frame from the first base. V is shortened by 0 bases, J by 7 bases, and the region joining them spans 12 bases. Reference TRBV30 and TRBJ1-2 proteins supply the regions before and after the CDR3; the full variable domain is: SQTIHQWPATLVQPVGSPLSLECTVEGTSNPNLYWYRQAAGRGLQLLFYSVGIGQISSEVPQNLSASRPQDRQFILSSKKLLLSDSGFYLCAWSVWGSGGYTFGSGTRLTVV.